This TCR beta chain came from a study of regulatory T cells in long-lasting Graves disease. Study observations and caveats: Favored usage of TRBV28, TRBJ1-2 and TRBJ2-5 was recorded in persistent disease. New patients shared more than 750 public clonotypes, fewer than the approximately 2,500 shared by persistent patients.

With iRepertoire HTBI primers and Arm-PCR of CDR3 regions, TCR beta libraries were built. Original handling: Looking across samples, the authors found under 75 TRBV and fewer than 15 TRBJ segments. TCRdb called the multiplex PCR reads again in MiXCR, with one record for every CDR3 protein. Here the V and J calls rest on TCRdb's processing, not on the authors' analysis. The sample has 500,000 or so distinct CDR3 sequences, about 17% seen once. CDR3 length equals 16 residues. Germline V CDR1 and CDR2: SGHVS, FQNEAQ. With V trimmed by 5 bases and J by 6 bases, 10 bases remained unmatched. Indicated time point: newly diagnosed GD, antithyroid drugs for less than 3 months. Isolated PBMC RNA provided the starting material for the TCR library. This clonotype was detected ten times or more. Its antigen is still unknown. These data also formed part of another study, on T cells in Graves' hyperthyroidism and ophthalmopathy. As reported in that work: HTBI primers were used for first-round RT-PCR of the TCR CDR3.

This chain links TRBV7-8 with TRBJ1-5; 10 nucleotides align to TRBD1. Sequenced here: peripheral blood mononuclear cells (PBMCs), sampled at new diagnosis, from a patient treated with antithyroid drugs. The source of this sequence is a man aged 35 to 55 with Graves disease. CDR3 amino acids: CASSRRDRGMAQPQHF. CDR3 bases: TGTGCCAGCAGCCGTAGGGACAGGGGTATGGCTCAGCCCCAGCATTTT. Combining the CDR3 with reference TRBV7-8 and TRBJ1-5 gives the whole variable domain GAGVSQSPRYKVAKRGQDVALRCDPISGHVSLFWYQQALGQGPEFLTYFQNEAQLDKSGLPSDRFFAERPEGSVSTLKIQRTQQEDSAVYLCASSRRDRGMAQPQHFGDGTRLSIL.